This TCR beta chain was found in a study of graft-versus-host responses after intestinal transplantation. Study overall: Among the recipients, all got anti-thymocyte globulin induction and then tacrolimus and steroids for 2 to 3 years.

The method was immunoSEQ multiplex PCR; TCRdb's version includes in-frame clones alone and lacks a portion of them. The sample has about 91,000 clones, around 90% seen once. Trimming shortened V by 9 bases and J by 0 bases, and 12 bases separated the two germline ends. Germline V CDR1 and CDR2: ENHRY, SYGVKD. The CDR3 length is 13 residues. With respect to this clone: The antigen remains unidentified.

V usage is TRBV10-3 and J usage is TRBJ2-7; D perhaps matches TRBD2 (6 bases). Sequencing was performed on unstimulated CD4+ T cells sorted from spleen or lymph node cells, taken before transplant. This sequence was found in a human donor who was the organ donor for an intestinal transplant. The CDR3 sequence is CAINSGPSYEQYF. As DNA, the CDR3 is TGTGCCATTAACAGCGGGCCCTCCTACGAGCAGTACTTC.